This TCR beta chain is from a study of T-cell reconstitution after alpha-beta-depleted transplantation in children. This clonotype was counted between two and nine times. Molecular barcoding with unique molecular identifiers was used for the TCRbeta library. Each CDR3 protein is one row after TCRdb ran MiXCR on the PCR reads. The sample carries about 580,000 distinct CDR3 sequences, about 21% recorded once. J lost 5 bases, V lost 2 bases, and 10 bases had no gene match. The CDR3 has 16 amino acids. Germline V gene sequence: CDR1 KGHSH, CDR2 LQKENI. This clonotype originated in a boy under three years old who had a stem cell transplant for acute myeloid leukemia, so the T cells may come from the graft donor. The sequencing here drew on PBMCs, mostly from graft donor cells, taken 360 days after TCRalphabeta/CD19-depleted stem cell transplant. V and J are TRBV18 and TRBJ1-1, with 8 bases lining up with TRBD1. The CDR3 DNA reads TGTGCCAGCTCACCAAAACAGGGGGGAAGGACAACTGAAGCTTTCTTT. Encoded protein: CASSPKQGGRTTEAFF.